This entry is about one TCR beta chain. The antigen is not known. These data are taken from a study of CD8+ T cells in alopecia areata. Findings of the study overall: Especially in alopecia totalis/universalis, lesional scalp showed greater clonality than normal scalp did.

The ends were cut back, 4 bases at V and 0 bases at J, with 15 bases in the middle. The CDR3 runs to 16 residues. CDR1 and CDR2 (germline): SGHTA, FQGNSA. Extraction of RNA preceded its reverse transcription into cDNA, which served as the sequencing template. Generated by immunoSEQ multiplex PCR, the TCRdb table keeps only in-frame clones and is missing some. The sample has fewer than 200,000 clones, about 66% seen once. This receptor was identified in a human donor with alopecia areata. The rearrangement joins TRBV7-2 to TRBJ2-5; D unclear. Here the sequenced sample was CD8+ T cells sorted from blood, taken at week 0. CDR3 residues: CASSSPAPLYQETQYF. Here the CDR3 DNA reads TGTGCCAGCAGCTCCCCTGCACCCTTGTACCAAGAGACCCAGTACTTC.